This entry concerns a single T cell receptor beta chain. As yet, its antigen is unknown. This CDR3 has 15 amino acids. Germline V lookup: CDR1 SGHNT, CDR2 YENEEA. V was cut by 0 bases and J by 7 bases, with 13 bases left in between. PCR amplification relied on 60 Vbeta primers (plus 13 Jbeta primers). Generated by immunoSEQ multiplex PCR, the TCRdb table keeps only in-frame clones and is missing some. The table records 90,000 to 140,000 clones, roughly 80% of them present only once. This entry is derived from a study of cytomegalovirus exposure and HLA in healthy donors. Regarding the study as a whole: With later analysis, a missense DCLRE1C variant became linked to TCR beta V- and J-gene trimming.

Healthy people donating bone marrow made up the donors. The TCR comes from a young man in good health and CMV-seropositive. Material: PBMCs. The chain recombines TRBV11-3 with TRBJ2-1; no reliable D call. CDR3 region: CASSLEWATRNEQFF. DNA of the CDR3: TGTGCCAGCAGCTTAGAGTGGGCCACACGGAATGAGCAGTTCTTC.